This paragraph reports one T cell receptor (beta chain). Its antigen is currently unknown. The data were produced by immunoSEQ multiplex PCR, yet TCRdb's version contains in-frame clones alone and is incomplete. The table records about 110,000 clones, roughly 95% of them present only once. The germline gives CDR1 LNHDA, CDR2 SQIVND (reference sequence). CDR3 length: 13 amino acids. V was cut by 6 bases and J by 5 bases, with 13 bases left in between. The sample is drawn from a study of cytomegalovirus exposure and HLA in healthy donors. The study's findings and limits: Specificity of three CMV-associated chains for CMV antigens was verified in vitro. According to the study, roughly 160 TCR beta chains were cytomegalovirus-associated.

The V call is TRBV19, the J call TRBJ1-1, with a tentative D call TRBD1 (6 bases). The source material was PBMCs. This receptor was obtained from a young woman in good health and CMV-seronegative. The chain's CDR3 is CASRGRGGTEAFF. The DNA for the CDR3 is TGTGCCAGTAGAGGGAGGGGGGGGACTGAAGCTTTCTTT.